The source of this TCR beta chain is a study of cytomegalovirus exposure and HLA in healthy donors. Regarding the study as a whole: Most TCR sequences were uncommon, yet certain public TCRs appeared in many donors.

Of note for this clone: Its antigen is undetermined.

Data came from immunoSEQ multiplex PCR; TCRdb stores just in-frame clones and leaves some out. The data hold a few hundred thousand clones, with about 88% observed a single time. The ends lost 8 bases at V and 6 bases at J; junction bases unmatched: 4. The CDR3 is made up of 13 amino acids. The germline V gene encodes CDR1 MNHEY and CDR2 SVGAGI. Material for sequencing was PBMCs. The receptor was isolated from a man aged 18-30 years in good health and CMV-seropositive. The chain recombines TRBV6-5 with TRBJ2-7, with 13 bases fitting TRBD2. In DNA form, the CDR3 reads TGTGCCAGCTGGACTAGCGGGAGTGGCGAGCAGTACTTC. Its translation: CASWTSGSGEQYF.